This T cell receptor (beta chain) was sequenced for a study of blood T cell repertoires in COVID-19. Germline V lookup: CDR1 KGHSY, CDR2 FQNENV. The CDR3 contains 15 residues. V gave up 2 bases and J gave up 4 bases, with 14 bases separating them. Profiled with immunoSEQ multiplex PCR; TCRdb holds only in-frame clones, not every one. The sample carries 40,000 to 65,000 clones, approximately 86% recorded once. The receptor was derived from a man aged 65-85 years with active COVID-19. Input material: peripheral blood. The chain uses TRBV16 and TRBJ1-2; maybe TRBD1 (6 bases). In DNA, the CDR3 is TGTGCCAGCAGCCAAGGGACAACAGACGCCTATGGCTACACCTTC. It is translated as CASSQGTTDAYGYTF.